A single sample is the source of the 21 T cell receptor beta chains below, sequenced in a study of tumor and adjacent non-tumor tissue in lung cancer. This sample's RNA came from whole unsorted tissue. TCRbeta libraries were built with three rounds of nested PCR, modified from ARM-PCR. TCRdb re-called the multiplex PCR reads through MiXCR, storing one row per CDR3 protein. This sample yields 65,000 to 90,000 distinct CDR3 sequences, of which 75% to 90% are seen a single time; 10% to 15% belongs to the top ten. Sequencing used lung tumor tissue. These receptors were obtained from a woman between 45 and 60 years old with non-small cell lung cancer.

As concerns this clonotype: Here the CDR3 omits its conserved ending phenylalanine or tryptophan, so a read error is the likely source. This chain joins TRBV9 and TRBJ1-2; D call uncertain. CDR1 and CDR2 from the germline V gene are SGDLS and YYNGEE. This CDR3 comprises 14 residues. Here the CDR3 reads CASSVASTPYGYTC. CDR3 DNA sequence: TGTGCCAGCAGTGTAGCCTCAACCCCCTATGGTTACACCTGC.

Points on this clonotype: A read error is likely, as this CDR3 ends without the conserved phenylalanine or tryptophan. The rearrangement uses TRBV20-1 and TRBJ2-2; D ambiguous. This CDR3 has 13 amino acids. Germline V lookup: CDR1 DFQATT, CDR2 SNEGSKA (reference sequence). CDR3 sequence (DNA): TGCAATGCTAGAGAACTCCCGTACGGGGAGCTGTTTTAT. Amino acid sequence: CNARELPYGELFY.

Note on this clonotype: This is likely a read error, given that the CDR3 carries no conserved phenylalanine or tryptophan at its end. In DNA, the CDR3 is TGCAGTGCCCAGACTAGCGTCCCAGATACGCAGTATTAT. Translating it yields CSAQTSVPDTQYY. This chain joins TRBV20-1 and TRBJ2-3, with TRBD2 identical over 8 bases. V lost 6 bases, J lost 4 bases, and 6 bases stayed unmatched. This CDR3 comprises 13 residues. Germline assignment: CDR1 DFQATT and CDR2 SNEGSKA (reference sequence).

CDR3: CASSTTGITGELFF. CDR3 bases: TGTGCCAGCAGCACGACAGGGATTACCGGGGAGCTGTTTTTT. The genes are TRBV12-3 or TRBV12-4 and TRBJ2-2; 7 bases line up with TRBD1. The CDR3 consists of 14 residues. J was trimmed by 5 bases and V by 6 bases; bases with no gene match: 6.

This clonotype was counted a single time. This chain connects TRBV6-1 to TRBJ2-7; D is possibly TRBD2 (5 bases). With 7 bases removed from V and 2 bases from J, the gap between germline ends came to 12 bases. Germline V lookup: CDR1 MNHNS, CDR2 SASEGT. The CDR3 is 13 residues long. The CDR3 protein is CASIPRTAYEQYF. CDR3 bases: TGTGCCAGCATTCCCCGGACTGCCTACGAGCAGTACTTC.

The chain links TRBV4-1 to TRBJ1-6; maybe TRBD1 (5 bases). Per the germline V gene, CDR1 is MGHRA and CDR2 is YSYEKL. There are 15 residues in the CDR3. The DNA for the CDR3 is TGCACCAACAGCCAGGGACGCTTGCAGAATTCACCCCTCCACTTT. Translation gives CTNSQGRLQNSPLHF.

CDR3 residues: CARNQDHRTENVYEQYF. CDR3 sequence (DNA): TGTGCCAGGAACCAAGATCACAGGACCGAAAATGTTTACGAGCAGTACTTC. The genes are TRBV14 and TRBJ2-7; perhaps TRBD1 as D (5 bases). There are 17 residues in the CDR3. V was shortened by 9 bases and J by 4 bases, with 28 bases between the two germline ends. CDR1 is SGHDN and CDR2 is FVKESK in the germline V gene. Full variable domain (rest looked up from reference TRBV14 and TRBJ2-7): EAGVTQFPSHSVIEKGQTVTLRCDPISGHDNLYWYRRVMGKEIKFLLHFVKESKQDESGMPNNRFLAERTGGTYSTLKVQPAELEDSGVYFCARNQDHRTENVYEQYFGPGTRLTVT.

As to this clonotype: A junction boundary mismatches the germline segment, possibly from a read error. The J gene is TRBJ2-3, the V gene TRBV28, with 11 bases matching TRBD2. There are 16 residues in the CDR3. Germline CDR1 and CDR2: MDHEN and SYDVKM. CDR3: CASCLLAGAGTDTQYF. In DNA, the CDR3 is TGTGCCAGCTGTTTACTAGCGGGAGCAGGGACAGATACGCAGTATTTT.

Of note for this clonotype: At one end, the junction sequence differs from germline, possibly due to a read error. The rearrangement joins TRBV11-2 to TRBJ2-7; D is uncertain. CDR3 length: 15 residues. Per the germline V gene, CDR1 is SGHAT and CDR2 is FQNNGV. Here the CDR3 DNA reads TGTGTCAGCAGCTTATCTCCGAATCCCTCCTACGAACAGTACTTC. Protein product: CVSSLSPNPSYEQYF. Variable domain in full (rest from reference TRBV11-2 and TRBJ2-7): EAGVAQSPRYKIIEKRQSVAFWCNPISGHATLYWYQQILGQGPKLLIQFQNNGVVDDSQLPKDRFSAERLKGVDSTLKIQPAKLEDSAVYLCVSSLSPNPSYEQYFGPGTRLTVT.

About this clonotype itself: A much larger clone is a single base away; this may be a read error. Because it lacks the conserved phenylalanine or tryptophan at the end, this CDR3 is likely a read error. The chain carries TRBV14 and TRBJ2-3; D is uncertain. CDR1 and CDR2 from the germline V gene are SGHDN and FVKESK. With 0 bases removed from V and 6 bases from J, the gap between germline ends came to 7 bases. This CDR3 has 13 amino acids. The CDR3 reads CASSQDLRDTQYL. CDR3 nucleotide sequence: TGTGCCAGCAGCCAAGATCTACGGGATACGCAGTATTTG.

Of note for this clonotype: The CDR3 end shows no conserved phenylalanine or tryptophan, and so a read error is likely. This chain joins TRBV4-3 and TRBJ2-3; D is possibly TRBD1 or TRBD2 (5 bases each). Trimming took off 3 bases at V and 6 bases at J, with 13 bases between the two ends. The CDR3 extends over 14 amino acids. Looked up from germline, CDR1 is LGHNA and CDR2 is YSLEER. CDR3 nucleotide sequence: TGCGCCAGCAGCCAGGGACCTTTCACTGATACGCAGTATTTG. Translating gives CASSQGPFTDTQYL.

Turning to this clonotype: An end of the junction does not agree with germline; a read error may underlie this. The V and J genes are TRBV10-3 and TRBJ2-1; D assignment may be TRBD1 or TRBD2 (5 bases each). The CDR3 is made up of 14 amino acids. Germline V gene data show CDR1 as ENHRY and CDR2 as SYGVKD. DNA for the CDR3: TGTGCCATCAGTGAGTCTGTGGGACGCAATGAACAGTTCTTC. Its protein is CAISESVGRNEQFF.

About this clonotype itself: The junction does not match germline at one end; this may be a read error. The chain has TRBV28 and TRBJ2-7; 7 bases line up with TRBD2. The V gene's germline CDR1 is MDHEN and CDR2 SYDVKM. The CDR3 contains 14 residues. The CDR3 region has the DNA TGTGTCAGCGGTTTTGGTGGGAGGGAGAGGGAGCAGTACTTC. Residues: CVSGFGGREREQYF.

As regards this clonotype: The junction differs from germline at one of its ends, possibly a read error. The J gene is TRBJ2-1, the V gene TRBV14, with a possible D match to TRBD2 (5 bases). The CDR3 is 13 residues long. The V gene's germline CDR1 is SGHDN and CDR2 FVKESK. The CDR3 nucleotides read TGTGCCAGCAGCCTCTCACTAGTCCGAGAGCAGTTATTC. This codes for CASSLSLVREQLF.

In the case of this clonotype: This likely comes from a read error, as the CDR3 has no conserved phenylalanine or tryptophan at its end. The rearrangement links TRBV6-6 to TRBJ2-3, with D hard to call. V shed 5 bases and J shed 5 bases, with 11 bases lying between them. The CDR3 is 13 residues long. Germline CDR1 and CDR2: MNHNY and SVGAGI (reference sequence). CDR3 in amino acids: CASSVGYLDTQYY. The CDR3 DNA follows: TGTGCCAGCAGTGTGGGTTATTTAGATACGCAGTATTAT.

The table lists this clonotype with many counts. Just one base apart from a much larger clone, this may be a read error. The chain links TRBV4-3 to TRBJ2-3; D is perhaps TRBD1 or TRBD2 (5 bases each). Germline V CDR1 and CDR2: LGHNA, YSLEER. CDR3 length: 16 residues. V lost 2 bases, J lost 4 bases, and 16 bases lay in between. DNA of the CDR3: TGCGCCAGCAGCCAAATTTACGGGACCTATGCAGATACGCAGTATTTT. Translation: CASSQIYGTYADTQYF.

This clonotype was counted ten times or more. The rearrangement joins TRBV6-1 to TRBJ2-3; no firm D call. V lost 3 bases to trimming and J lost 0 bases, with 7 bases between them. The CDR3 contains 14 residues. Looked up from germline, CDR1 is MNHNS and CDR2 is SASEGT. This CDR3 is CASSDVASTDTQYF. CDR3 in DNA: TGTGCCAGCAGTGACGTAGCTAGCACAGATACGCAGTATTTT.

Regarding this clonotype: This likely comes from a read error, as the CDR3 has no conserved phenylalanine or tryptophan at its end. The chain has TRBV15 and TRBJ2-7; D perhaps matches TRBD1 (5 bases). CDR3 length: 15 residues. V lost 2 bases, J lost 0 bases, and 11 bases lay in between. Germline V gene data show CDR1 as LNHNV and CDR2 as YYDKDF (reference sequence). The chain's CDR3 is CATSRPDTSSYEQYS. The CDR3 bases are TGTGCCACCAGCAGACCGGACACGAGCTCCTACGAGCAGTACTCC.

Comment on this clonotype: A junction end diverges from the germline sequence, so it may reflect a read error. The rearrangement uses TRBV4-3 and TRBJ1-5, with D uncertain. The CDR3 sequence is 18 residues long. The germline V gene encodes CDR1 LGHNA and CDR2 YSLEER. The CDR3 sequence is CANSQEIGAGGSNQLQHF. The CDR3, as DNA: TGCGCCAACAGCCAAGAGATAGGCGCAGGAGGGAGCAATCAGCTCCAGCATTTT.

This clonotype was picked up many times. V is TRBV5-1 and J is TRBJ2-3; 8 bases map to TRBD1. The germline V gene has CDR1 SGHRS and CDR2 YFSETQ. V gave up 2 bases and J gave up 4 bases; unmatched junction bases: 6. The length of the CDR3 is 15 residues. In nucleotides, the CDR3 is TGCGCCAGCAGCTTTTACGGACAGGGCCCAGATACGCAGTATTTT. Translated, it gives CASSFYGQGPDTQYF.

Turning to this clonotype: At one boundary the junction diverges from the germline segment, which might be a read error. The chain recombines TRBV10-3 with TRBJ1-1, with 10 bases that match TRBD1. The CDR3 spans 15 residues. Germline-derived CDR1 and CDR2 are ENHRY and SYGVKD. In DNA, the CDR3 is TGTACCATCAGCACTCCGGGACAGGGGAACACTGATGCTTTATTT. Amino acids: CTISTPGQGNTDALF.